Each of the 5 T cell receptor beta chains below was sequenced from the same sample in a study of T cells after somatic rescue of genetic block. Sequencing used immunoSEQ multiplex PCR; TCRdb keeps in-frame clones, though not all of them. Of approximately 10,000 clones in the sample, around 72% are singletons; the top ten hold 22%. The sample consisted of peripheral blood mononuclear cells (PBMCs). These receptors all come from a boy between 10 and 17 years old.

This clone was observed a handful of times. The genes are TRBV5-1 and TRBJ2-2, with 8 bases lining up with TRBD1. The CDR3 has 14 residues. Trimming at V came to 7 bases and at J to 4 bases, leaving 6 bases not matched to a gene. The germline V gene has CDR1 SGHRS and CDR2 YFSETQ. The CDR3 DNA is TGCGCCAGCCAGGACAGGGCCGTCACCGGGGAGCTGTTTTTT. Its translation: CASQDRAVTGELFF.

The V gene is TRBV11-3, the J gene TRBJ2-1; possibly TRBD1 for D (6 bases). Germline V gene lookup returns CDR1 SGHNT and CDR2 YENEEA. V was trimmed by 5 bases and J by 3 bases, leaving 14 bases between them. CDR3 length: 15 amino acids. The CDR3 is CASSRRQDGYNEQFF. The DNA of the CDR3 is TGTGCCAGCAGCCGCAGACAGGATGGCTACAATGAGCAGTTCTTC.

The rearrangement uses TRBV6-6 and TRBJ2-7, with D possibly matching TRBD1 (6 bases). CDR3 length equals 14 residues. V shed 0 bases and J shed 6 bases, with 12 bases lying between them. CDR1 and CDR2 (germline): MNHNY, SVGAGI (reference sequence). The CDR3 loop reads CASSYSDRSGEQYF. In nucleotides, the CDR3 is TGTGCCAGCAGTTACTCGGACAGATCGGGCGAGCAGTACTTC.

V usage is TRBV28 and J usage is TRBJ2-1; no clear D gene. Deletions cut 1 base from V and 9 bases from J, with 16 bases between. CDR1 is MDHEN, CDR2 SYDVKM, per germline. The CDR3 sequence is 15 residues long. CDR3 DNA sequence: TGTGCCAGCAGTTTATCGCCCTCGACTCCTCGTGAGCAGTTCTTC. The encoded protein is CASSLSPSTPREQFF.

The gene calls are TRBV10-3 and TRBJ2-7; the match to TRBD1 covers 9 bases. The CDR3 has 14 residues. Germline-derived CDR1 and CDR2 are ENHRY and SYGVKD. J gave up 5 bases and V 4 bases, and 6 bases lay outside the gene matches. For the CDR3, the DNA is TGTGCCATCAGTGGGAGAGACAGGGGGAACGAGCAGTACTTC. Protein: CAISGRDRGNEQYF.